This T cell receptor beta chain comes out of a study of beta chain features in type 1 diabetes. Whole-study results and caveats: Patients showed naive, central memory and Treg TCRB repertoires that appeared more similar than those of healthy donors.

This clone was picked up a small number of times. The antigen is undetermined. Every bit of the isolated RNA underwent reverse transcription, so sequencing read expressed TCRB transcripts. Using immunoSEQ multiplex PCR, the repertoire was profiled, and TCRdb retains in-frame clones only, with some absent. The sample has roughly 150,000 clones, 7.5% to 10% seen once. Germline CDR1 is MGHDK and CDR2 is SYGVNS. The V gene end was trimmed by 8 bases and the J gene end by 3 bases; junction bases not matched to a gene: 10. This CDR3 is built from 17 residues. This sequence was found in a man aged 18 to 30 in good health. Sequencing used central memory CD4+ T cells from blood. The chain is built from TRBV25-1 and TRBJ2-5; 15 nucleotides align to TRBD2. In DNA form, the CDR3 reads TGTGCCAGCTCCCGGACTAGCGGGGGGGCCAGGGAAGAGACCCAGTACTTC. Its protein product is CASSRTSGGAREETQYF.